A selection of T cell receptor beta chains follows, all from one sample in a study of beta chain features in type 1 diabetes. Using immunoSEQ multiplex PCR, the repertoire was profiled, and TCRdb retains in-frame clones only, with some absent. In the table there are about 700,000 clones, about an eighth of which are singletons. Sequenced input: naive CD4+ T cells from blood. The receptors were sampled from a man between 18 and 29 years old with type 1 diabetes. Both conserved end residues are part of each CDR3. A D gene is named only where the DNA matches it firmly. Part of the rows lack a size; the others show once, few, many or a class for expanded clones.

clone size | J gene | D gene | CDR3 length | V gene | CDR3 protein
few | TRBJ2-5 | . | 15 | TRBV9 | CASSVHPEYQETQYF
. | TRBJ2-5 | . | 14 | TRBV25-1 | CASTHPAVQETQYF
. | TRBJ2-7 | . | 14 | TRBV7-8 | CASSLGLVSYEQYF
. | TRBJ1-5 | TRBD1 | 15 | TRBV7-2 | CASSPGQGANQPQHF
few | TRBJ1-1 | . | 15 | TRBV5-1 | CASSLAFGGHTEAFF
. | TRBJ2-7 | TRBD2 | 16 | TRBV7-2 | CASSLEGTSGVYEQYF
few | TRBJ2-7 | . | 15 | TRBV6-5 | CASSPDRSGSYEQYF
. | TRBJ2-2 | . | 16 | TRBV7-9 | CASSPPGGRLTGELFF
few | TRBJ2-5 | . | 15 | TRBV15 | CATSKAGQLSGTQYF
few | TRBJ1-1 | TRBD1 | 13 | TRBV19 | CASTQGAENEAFF
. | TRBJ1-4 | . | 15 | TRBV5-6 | CASSFSWDGNEKLFF
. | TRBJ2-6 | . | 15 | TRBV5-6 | CASSTPGAGANVLTF
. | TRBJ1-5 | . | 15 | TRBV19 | CASTQQGTSNQPQHF
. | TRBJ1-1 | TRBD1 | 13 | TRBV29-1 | CSVEQGKATEAFF
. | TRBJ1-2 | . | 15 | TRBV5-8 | CASSIRGADNYGYTF
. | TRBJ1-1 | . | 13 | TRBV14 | CASSQLPNTEAFF
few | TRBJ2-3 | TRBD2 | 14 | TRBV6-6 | CASSYSLTSGAQYF